This TCR beta chain was documented in a study of control samples from healthy donors and cancer patients (dated by TCRdb to 2018 to 2021). The germline V gene supplies CDR1 SGHRS and CDR2 YFSETQ. The trim is 1 base for V and 5 bases for J, with a gap of 15 bases between the germline ends. From the cysteine up to the phenylalanine, the CDR3 has a length of 15 residues. The read is trimmed to its CDR3 DNA, 45 bases read in frame from base 1. With regard to this clone: Its antigen has not been determined. Base qualities are missing; no much larger clone stands one base away.

Library preparation used the immunoSEQ multiplex PCR assay. The source is immuneACCESS, and TCRdb retained only in-frame sequences with V and J called. Part of the clones is not carried over; for the studies checked, unresolved V genes explain less than half of this, and the remainder is unexplained. The sample table holds some 45,000 clones, of which 80% to 95% were seen once. 22% of the sample comes from the top ten. The receptor comes from a woman between 40 and 55 years old with head and neck cancer. The sequenced sample consisted of PBMCs. The chain links TRBV5-1 with TRBJ1-1; TRBD1 is perhaps the D gene, given 5 matching bases. The bases read TGCGCCAGCAGCTTGCCCGGGACCGGCGTTACTGAAGCTTTCTTT. Its amino acids are CASSLPGTGVTEAFF.